The rows below give T cell receptor beta chains drawn from one sample of a study of cytomegalovirus exposure and HLA in healthy donors. The data were produced by immunoSEQ multiplex PCR, yet TCRdb's version contains in-frame clones alone and is incomplete. The table has approximately 89,000 clones, 62% seen once. The sequenced sample was PBMCs. The receptors derive from a woman aged 25 to 45 in good health and CMV-seropositive. Each CDR3 is given with its conserved first and last residue. Each record gives: D gene, clone size, CDR3 length, J gene, V gene, CDR3 DNA, CDR3 protein. D genes are given only for firm matches. Rows give clone size only sometimes, using once, few, many, or a class for an expanded clone.

d_gene: TRBD1
abundance: -
len: 15
j_gene: TRBJ1-5
v_gene: TRBV19
CDR3nt: TGTGCCAGTAGACCGACAGGGAATAGCAATCAGCCCCAGCATTTT
CDR3aa: CASRPTGNSNQPQHF

d_gene: TRBD1
abundance: -
len: 13
j_gene: TRBJ1-6
v_gene: TRBV2
CDR3nt: TGTGCCAGCAGAGACAGGGTTGGATCACCCCTCCACTTT
CDR3aa: CASRDRVGSPLHF

d_gene: TRBD1
abundance: -
len: 15
j_gene: TRBJ1-1
v_gene: TRBV7-9
CDR3nt: TGTGCCAGCAGACTAAACAGGGGAGAGAACACTGAAGCTTTCTTT
CDR3aa: CASRLNRGENTEAFF

d_gene: TRBD1
abundance: -
len: 15
j_gene: TRBJ2-3
v_gene: TRBV5-1
CDR3nt: TGCGCCAGCAGCTCGGGGACAGGGGGCACAGATACGCAGTATTTT
CDR3aa: CASSSGTGGTDTQYF

d_gene: -
abundance: -
len: 14
j_gene: TRBJ1-1
v_gene: TRBV7-2
CDR3nt: TGTGCCAGCAGCTACCTTTATAGGGGGACTGAAGCTTTCTTT
CDR3aa: CASSYLYRGTEAFF

d_gene: -
abundance: -
len: 10
j_gene: TRBJ1-2
v_gene: TRBV20-1
CDR3nt: TGCAGTGCTAACGGGAATGGCTACACCTTC
CDR3aa: CSANGNGYTF

d_gene: -
abundance: few
len: 11
j_gene: TRBJ2-5
v_gene: TRBV20-1
CDR3nt: TGCAGTGCCAGAGGACAGCATGAGCAGTACTTC
CDR3aa: CSARGQHEQYF

d_gene: -
abundance: -
len: 11
j_gene: TRBJ2-1
v_gene: TRBV30
CDR3nt: TGTGCCACACAGGGTTACAATGAGCAGTTCTTC
CDR3aa: CATQGYNEQFF

d_gene: -
abundance: -
len: 13
j_gene: TRBJ1-5
v_gene: TRBV6-6
CDR3nt: TGTGCCAGCAACACTCCGGGGTATCAGCCCCAGCATTTT
CDR3aa: CASNTPGYQPQHF

d_gene: TRBD1
abundance: -
len: 16
j_gene: TRBJ1-2
v_gene: TRBV23-1
CDR3nt: TGCGCCAGCAGTCAATCCGGGACAGGGGAAAACTATGGCTACACCTTC
CDR3aa: CASSQSGTGENYGYTF

d_gene: TRBD1
abundance: -
len: 13
j_gene: TRBJ1-2
v_gene: TRBV2
CDR3nt: TGTGCCAGCAGTGGGACAGGGGGGGATGGCTACACCTTC
CDR3aa: CASSGTGGDGYTF

d_gene: -
abundance: -
len: 18
j_gene: TRBJ2-3
v_gene: TRBV5-1
CDR3nt: TGCGCCAGCAGCCACGCGGGACTGGCTGGCGGTACCACAGATACGCAGTATTTT
CDR3aa: CASSHAGLAGGTTDTQYF

d_gene: -
abundance: -
len: 10
j_gene: TRBJ1-2
v_gene: TRBV2
CDR3nt: TGTGCCAGCAATCAGGGTGGCTACACCTTC
CDR3aa: CASNQGGYTF

d_gene: -
abundance: -
len: 12
j_gene: TRBJ1-2
v_gene: TRBV27
CDR3nt: TGTGCCAGCAGGTACGGTAGCGGAGGCTACACCTTC
CDR3aa: CASRYGSGGYTF

d_gene: TRBD1
abundance: -
len: 14
j_gene: TRBJ2-1
v_gene: TRBV15
CDR3nt: TGTGCCACCAGCAAAACAGGGGATGTAAATGAGCAGTTCTTC
CDR3aa: CATSKTGDVNEQFF

d_gene: TRBD1
abundance: -
len: 17
j_gene: TRBJ2-2
v_gene: TRBV5-1
CDR3nt: TGCGCCAGCAGCTTTTCCCCGGGACAGGCGAACACCGGGGAGCTGTTTTTT
CDR3aa: CASSFSPGQANTGELFF

d_gene: -
abundance: few
len: 13
j_gene: TRBJ2-3
v_gene: TRBV6-6
CDR3nt: TGTGCCAGCAGTTACGTCCTCACAGATACGCAGTATTTT
CDR3aa: CASSYVLTDTQYF

d_gene: TRBD1
abundance: -
len: 14
j_gene: TRBJ2-7
v_gene: TRBV27
CDR3nt: TGTGCCAGCAAATTTCCGGGACAGGGAAACGAGCAGTACTTC
CDR3aa: CASKFPGQGNEQYF

d_gene: -
abundance: -
len: 12
j_gene: TRBJ1-2
v_gene: TRBV29-1
CDR3nt: TGCAGCGTTGCCCTGGGGGCGCGGGGCTACACCTTC
CDR3aa: CSVALGARGYTF

d_gene: -
abundance: once
len: 15
j_gene: TRBJ2-7
v_gene: TRBV5-1
CDR3nt: TGCGCCAGCAGCTTGGCAGCGGGTATAGCCTACGAGCAGTACTTC
CDR3aa: CASSLAAGIAYEQYF

d_gene: -
abundance: -
len: 16
j_gene: TRBJ2-1
v_gene: TRBV15
CDR3nt: TGTGCCACCAGCAGAGATAGGGCCAGAGGGGGCAATGAGCAGTTCTTC
CDR3aa: CATSRDRARGGNEQFF

d_gene: TRBD1
abundance: once
len: 15
j_gene: TRBJ1-5
v_gene: TRBV7-9
CDR3nt: TGTGCCAGCAGCCCACAGGGGAATAGCAATCAGCCCCAGCATTTT
CDR3aa: CASSPQGNSNQPQHF

d_gene: -
abundance: -
len: 14
j_gene: TRBJ2-1
v_gene: TRBV5-1
CDR3nt: TGCGCCAGCAGCGCGCTGAGCTCCTACAATGAGCAGTTCTTC
CDR3aa: CASSALSSYNEQFF

d_gene: TRBD2
abundance: -
len: 13
j_gene: TRBJ2-5
v_gene: TRBV2
CDR3nt: TGTGCCAGCAGTGCGGGACTAGAAGAGACCCAGTACTTC
CDR3aa: CASSAGLEETQYF

d_gene: -
abundance: -
len: 15
j_gene: TRBJ2-7
v_gene: TRBV27
CDR3nt: TGTGCCAGCAGTTTATCTTGGGAAAGGGGCTACGAGCAGTACTTC
CDR3aa: CASSLSWERGYEQYF

d_gene: TRBD1
abundance: few
len: 15
j_gene: TRBJ1-2
v_gene: TRBV4-2
CDR3nt: TGTGCCAGCAGCCAGCCCGACAGGGACTGGAATGGCTACACCTTC
CDR3aa: CASSQPDRDWNGYTF

d_gene: -
abundance: few
len: 17
j_gene: TRBJ2-2
v_gene: TRBV4-1
CDR3nt: TGCGCCAGCAGCCAAGAGCAGGGTAGGGCGAACACCGGGGAGCTGTTTTTT
CDR3aa: CASSQEQGRANTGELFF

d_gene: -
abundance: -
len: 15
j_gene: TRBJ1-1
v_gene: TRBV19
CDR3nt: TGTGCCAGTAGCTGGGGAAGGGGGAAGAACACTGAAGCTTTCTTT
CDR3aa: CASSWGRGKNTEAFF

d_gene: -
abundance: few
len: 14
j_gene: TRBJ1-5
v_gene: TRBV10-3
CDR3nt: TGTGCCATCAGTGATCGGGTTGGCAATCAGCCCCAGCATTTT
CDR3aa: CAISDRVGNQPQHF

d_gene: -
abundance: once
len: 16
j_gene: TRBJ1-5
v_gene: TRBV4-2
CDR3nt: TGTGCCAGCAGCCAAGGTACGGCCGGGGGGCCTCAGCCCCAGCATTTT
CDR3aa: CASSQGTAGGPQPQHF

d_gene: -
abundance: once
len: 16
j_gene: TRBJ2-2
v_gene: TRBV7-3
CDR3nt: TGTGCCAGCAGCTTAATTGGCGGGGCTTTAACCGGGGAGCTGTTTTTT
CDR3aa: CASSLIGGALTGELFF

d_gene: TRBD1
abundance: few
len: 15
j_gene: TRBJ1-2
v_gene: TRBV30
CDR3nt: TGTGCCTGGAGTCCCCAAAGTGTGACAGGGAAGGACTACACCTTC
CDR3aa: CAWSPQSVTGKDYTF

d_gene: -
abundance: -
len: 15
j_gene: TRBJ1-1
v_gene: TRBV18
CDR3nt: TGTGCCAGCTCACTAATCCGGGACTTGAACACTGAAGCTTTCTTT
CDR3aa: CASSLIRDLNTEAFF

d_gene: -
abundance: few
len: 14
j_gene: TRBJ1-2
v_gene: TRBV27
CDR3nt: TGTGCCAGCAGTTTATCAGGGGTAGACTATGGCTACACCTTC
CDR3aa: CASSLSGVDYGYTF

d_gene: -
abundance: -
len: 13
j_gene: TRBJ1-6
v_gene: TRBV14
CDR3nt: TGTGCCAGCAGCCAAGAGAGGAATTCACCCCTCCACTTT
CDR3aa: CASSQERNSPLHF

d_gene: TRBD2
abundance: -
len: 15
j_gene: TRBJ2-3
v_gene: TRBV27
CDR3nt: TGTGCCAGCAGTTTGGTAGCGGGGAGCACAGATACGCAGTATTTT
CDR3aa: CASSLVAGSTDTQYF

d_gene: TRBD2
abundance: -
len: 15
j_gene: TRBJ2-1
v_gene: TRBV7-2
CDR3nt: TGTGCCAGCAGCCCCGTGGCGGGGGGCTACAATGAGCAGTTCTTC
CDR3aa: CASSPVAGGYNEQFF

d_gene: -
abundance: few
len: 13
j_gene: TRBJ2-7
v_gene: TRBV6-5
CDR3nt: TGTGCCAGCAGTCGGACAGCACTTTACGAGCAGTACTTC
CDR3aa: CASSRTALYEQYF

d_gene: -
abundance: -
len: 15
j_gene: TRBJ2-3
v_gene: TRBV11-2
CDR3nt: TGTGCCAGCAGCAACACAGGGCCTCCTGGGGATACGCAGTATTTT
CDR3aa: CASSNTGPPGDTQYF

d_gene: -
abundance: -
len: 14
j_gene: TRBJ1-2
v_gene: TRBV2
CDR3nt: TGTGCCAGCAGTGGGACAGCAAAAAACTATGGCTACACCTTC
CDR3aa: CASSGTAKNYGYTF

d_gene: -
abundance: -
len: 16
j_gene: TRBJ2-3
v_gene: TRBV5-6
CDR3nt: TGTGCCAGCAGCTTGATCCCCGGGGGTCCCACAGATACGCAGTATTTT
CDR3aa: CASSLIPGGPTDTQYF

d_gene: -
abundance: few
len: 14
j_gene: TRBJ2-3
v_gene: TRBV29-1
CDR3nt: TGCAGCGTTGCAATTCCCCCCAGCACAGATACGCAGTATTTT
CDR3aa: CSVAIPPSTDTQYF

d_gene: TRBD1
abundance: -
len: 16
j_gene: TRBJ2-2
v_gene: TRBV5-4
CDR3nt: TGTGCCAGCAGCGGGAGGACAGGGACGAACACCGGGGAGCTGTTTTTT
CDR3aa: CASSGRTGTNTGELFF

d_gene: TRBD1
abundance: -
len: 16
j_gene: TRBJ2-1
v_gene: TRBV7-6
CDR3nt: TGTGCCAGCAGCTTAGTTGGGACAGGGGGGGTCGGTGAGCAGTTCTTC
CDR3aa: CASSLVGTGGVGEQFF

d_gene: -
abundance: -
len: 14
j_gene: TRBJ2-5
v_gene: TRBV19
CDR3nt: TGTGCCAGTAACGCGCACGGTTCGGTCGGGACCCAGTACTTC
CDR3aa: CASNAHGSVGTQYF